This record covers a single TCR beta chain. The antigen is undetermined. The sample originates from a study of shared clonotypes between healthy human individuals. Study context: Serving as donors were two women and a few men, whose ages spanned 18 to 49. Three plates each covered CD4 naive and memory; CD8 naive two, CD8 memory one.

Germline CDR1 KGHSH, CDR2 LQKENI. The V end lost 3 bases, the J end lost 6 bases, and 18 bases lay between the germline ends. The CDR3 runs 15 residues. Here immunoSEQ multiplex PCR was the method, and the copy in TCRdb shows in-frame clones only, minus some. The sample carries some 2 million clones, approximately 94% recorded once. In the naive CD8 group, cells lacked CD45RO and were positively selected for CCR7, so terminally differentiated effector memory CD45RA+ cells were left out. All the donors were Caucasian adults who lived in Nashville, Tennessee. Regarding the study as a whole: Sorted-subset sequencing was shown by rarefaction to be incomplete despite large depth.

The sample comprised naive CD8+ T cells sorted from blood. This sequence was found in a man between 18 and 35 years old in good health. The genes are TRBV18 and TRBJ2-7; D gene unclear. In DNA, the CDR3 is TGTGCCAGCTCACCCGGCCCGGTGACCCCGTCCGAGCAGTACTTC. This translates into CASSPGPVTPSEQYF.